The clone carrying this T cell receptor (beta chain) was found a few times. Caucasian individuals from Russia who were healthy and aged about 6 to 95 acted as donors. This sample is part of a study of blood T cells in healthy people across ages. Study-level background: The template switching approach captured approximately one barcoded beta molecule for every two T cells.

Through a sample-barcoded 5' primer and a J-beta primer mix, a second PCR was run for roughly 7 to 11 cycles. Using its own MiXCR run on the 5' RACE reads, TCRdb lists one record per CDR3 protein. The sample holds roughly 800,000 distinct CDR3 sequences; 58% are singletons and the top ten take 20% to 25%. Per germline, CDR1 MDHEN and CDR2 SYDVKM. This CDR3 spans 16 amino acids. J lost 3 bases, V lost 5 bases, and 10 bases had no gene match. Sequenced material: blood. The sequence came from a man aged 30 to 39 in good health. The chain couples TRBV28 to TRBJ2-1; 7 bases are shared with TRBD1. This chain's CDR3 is CASSTRGQSYYNEQFF. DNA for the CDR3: TGTGCCAGCAGTACCCGGGGACAGTCCTACTACAATGAGCAGTTCTTC.